The 17 T cell receptor beta chains below all came from one sample that was sequenced in a study of cytomegalovirus exposure and HLA in healthy donors. The study ran its PCR with 60 Vbeta and 13 Jbeta primers. TCRdb's copy holds only in-frame clones and misses some; the assay was immunoSEQ multiplex PCR. Of around 120,000 clones in the sample, roughly three quarters are singletons; the top ten hold about 1.8%. The sample comprised PBMCs. These receptors were collected from a middle-aged woman in good health and CMV-seronegative.

In this sample, this clone turned up a few times. This chain joins TRBV7-6 and TRBJ2-3; 9 bases match TRBD2. Trimming at V came to 11 bases and at J to 0 bases, leaving 3 bases not matched to a gene. The germline V gene encodes CDR1 SGHVS and CDR2 FNYEAQ. The CDR3 has 13 amino acids. CDR3 amino acids: CAGAGGSTDTQYF. In DNA form, the CDR3 reads TGTGCCGGAGCGGGGGGAAGCACAGATACGCAGTATTTT.

The chain couples TRBV15 to TRBJ2-5; D remains unclear. The V end lost 0 bases, the J end lost 0 bases, and 8 bases lay between the germline ends. This CDR3 has 15 residues. Germline V lookup: CDR1 LNHNV, CDR2 YYDKDF (reference sequence). For the CDR3, the DNA is TGTGCCACCAGCAGAGATAGAGGCAACCAAGAGACCCAGTACTTC. This sequence encodes CATSRDRGNQETQYF.

The rearrangement uses TRBV11-1 and TRBJ2-7; 12 nucleotides match TRBD2. The CDR3 totals 18 residues. J lost 2 bases, V lost 5 bases, and 13 bases had no gene match. The germline gives CDR1 SGHAT, CDR2 FQDESV (reference sequence). CDR3 sequence reads: CASSRTSGKGPTTYEQYF. The CDR3, as DNA: TGTGCCAGCAGCAGGACTAGCGGGAAGGGACCCACTACCTACGAGCAGTACTTC.

The chain carries TRBV30 and TRBJ1-4; 8 bases line up with TRBD1. Germline V gene sequence: CDR1 GTSNPN, CDR2 SVGIG (reference sequence). V was clipped by 7 bases and J by 8 bases; unmatched bases: 15. CDR3 length: 15 residues. The CDR3 protein is CALMSGQGAQEKLFF. CDR3 in DNA: TGTGCCTTAATGTCCGGGCAGGGGGCACAAGAAAAACTGTTTTTT.

This clone was detected a few times. This chain uses TRBV15 with TRBJ1-3, with D unclear. This CDR3 has 16 amino acids. Germline-derived CDR1 and CDR2 are LNHNV and YYDKDF (reference sequence). Between the trimmed V and J ends, which lost 0 bases and 0 bases, there was a span of 9 bases. In DNA, the CDR3 is TGTGCCACCAGCAGAGATGCGGCAGTCTCTGGAAACACCATATATTTT. It codes for CATSRDAAVSGNTIYF.

The genes are TRBV28 and TRBJ1-6, with 8 bases lining up with TRBD1. The CDR3 runs to 15 residues. The trim removed 5 bases at V and 5 bases at J, leaving 5 bases unmatched. The germline V gene encodes CDR1 MDHEN and CDR2 SYDVKM. Here the CDR3 reads CASSPLTGDNSPLHF. In DNA form, the CDR3 reads TGTGCCAGCAGTCCCTTGACAGGGGATAATTCACCCCTCCACTTT.

In nucleotides, the CDR3 is TGCGCCAGCAGCTTGTTCCTAGCGGGGACGGGCACAGATACGCAGTATTTT. It codes for CASSLFLAGTGTDTQYF. This chain links TRBV5-1 with TRBJ2-3, with 9 bases fitting TRBD2. The germline V gene encodes CDR1 SGHRS and CDR2 YFSETQ. Unmatched junction bases numbered 7, after V lost 1 base and J lost 1 base. The CDR3 length is 17 residues.

J is TRBJ2-7 and V is TRBV27, with D maybe TRBD2 (5 bases). The V gene lost 4 bases and the J gene lost 2 bases, with 12 bases spanning the gap. The CDR3 loop spans 14 amino acids. Germline V CDR1 and CDR2: MNHEY, SMNVEV (reference sequence). CDR3 sequence reads: CASSYGVEAYEQYF. Here the CDR3 DNA reads TGTGCCAGCAGTTACGGGGTGGAGGCCTACGAGCAGTACTTC.

The chain recombines TRBV4-2 with TRBJ2-2; 7 nucleotides line up with TRBD1. Germline CDR1 is LGHNA and CDR2 is YNFKEQ. The CDR3 extends over 16 amino acids. J gave up 0 bases and V 1 base, and 2 bases lay outside the gene matches. The CDR3 nucleotides are TGTGCCAGCAGCCAAGCGACAGGGACGAACACCGGGGAGCTGTTTTTT. It translates to CASSQATGTNTGELFF.

The chain recombines TRBV18 with TRBJ1-3; D is undetermined. The V end lost 8 bases, the J end lost 0 bases, and 11 bases lay between the germline ends. There are 14 residues in the CDR3. Per germline, CDR1 KGHSH and CDR2 LQKENI. The chain's CDR3 is CASLNGHSGNTIYF. CDR3 sequence (DNA): TGTGCCAGCCTCAACGGTCACTCTGGAAACACCATATATTTT.

This clone was counted between two and nine times. The CDR3 DNA reads TGTGCCAGCAGGTCTCGCGGAAGGGATACGCAGTATTTT. Translation: CASRSRGRDTQYF. This rearrangement joins TRBV6-1 to TRBJ2-3; D unresolved. CDR1 is MNHNS, CDR2 SASEGT, per germline. The CDR3 contains 13 residues. The V end lost 6 bases, the J end lost 6 bases, and 13 bases lay between the germline ends.

This chain joins TRBV6-6 and TRBJ2-7; a weak D match, TRBD1 (6 bases). Germline values: CDR1 MNHNY, CDR2 SVGAGI (reference sequence). The CDR3 runs 15 residues. The V end lost 8 bases, the J end lost 2 bases, and 19 bases lay between the germline ends. The CDR3 reads CASGQPGTTTYEQYF. The DNA for the CDR3 is TGTGCCAGCGGGCAGCCCGGGACAACTACCTACGAGCAGTACTTC.

The rearrangement joins TRBV6-1 to TRBJ1-3; 9 nucleotides agree with TRBD1. The CDR3 sequence is 15 residues long. Trimming removed 6 bases from V and 3 bases from J; junction bases left unmatched: 6. Germline-derived CDR1 and CDR2 are MNHNS and SASEGT. CDR3 protein: CASRVQGADGNTIYF. The CDR3 DNA is TGTGCCAGCAGGGTACAGGGGGCGGATGGAAACACCATATATTTT.

V and J are TRBV6-6 and TRBJ2-7; a possible D gene is TRBD2 (6 bases). Germline CDR1 is MNHNY and CDR2 is SVGAGI (reference sequence). Trimming left V 6 bases short and J 2 bases short, with 11 bases between. This CDR3 has 13 amino acids. This CDR3 is CASRAGGPYEQYF. The DNA of the CDR3 is TGTGCCAGCAGAGCCGGGGGACCCTACGAGCAGTACTTC.

V gene TRBV2 combines with J gene TRBJ1-3; D is ambiguous. In germline, CDR1 is SNHLY, CDR2 FYNNEI. The CDR3 is 13 amino acids. The V end was cut by 7 bases, the J end by 4 bases, with 11 bases between. CDR3 nucleotides: TGTGCCAGCAAGAGGAGAGACGGAAACACCATATATTTT. Its translation: CASKRRDGNTIYF.

The chain is built from TRBV30 and TRBJ2-2, with 13 bases fitting TRBD2. This CDR3 is 15 amino acids long. Per the germline V gene, CDR1 is GTSNPN and CDR2 is SVGIG (reference sequence). Losses at the gene ends were 5 bases for V and 2 bases for J; bases not matched to a gene: 2. The chain's CDR3 is CAWGLAGVNTGELFF. The CDR3 bases are TGTGCCTGGGGACTAGCGGGAGTTAACACCGGGGAGCTGTTTTTT.

The gene calls are TRBV11-2 and TRBJ2-1; D remains unclear. V lost 1 base and J 3 bases, leaving 10 bases between the germline ends. Germline V CDR1 and CDR2: SGHAT, FQNNGV. The CDR3 is 15 amino acids. The CDR3 DNA is TGTGCCAGCAGCTTAGTGATAGCTGGCTACAATGAGCAGTTCTTC. Amino acid sequence: CASSLVIAGYNEQFF. The whole variable domain, filled in from reference TRBV11-2 and TRBJ2-1, reads EAGVAQSPRYKIIEKRQSVAFWCNPISGHATLYWYQQILGQGPKLLIQFQNNGVVDDSQLPKDRFSAERLKGVDSTLKIQPAKLEDSAVYLCASSLVIAGYNEQFFGPGTRLTVL.